The 29 T cell receptor beta chains reported below all come from one sample, sequenced in a study of blood T cell repertoires in COVID-19. Generated by immunoSEQ multiplex PCR, the TCRdb table keeps only in-frame clones and is missing some. The data contain around 290,000 clones, 65% to 90% of them singletons. Sequencing input: peripheral blood. Receptor source: a woman aged 70-85 years with COVID-19, enrolled during active disease.

The chain couples TRBV7-2 to TRBJ1-5; D is possibly TRBD1 (6 bases). The germline V and J ends were trimmed by 8 bases and 8 bases, with 19 bases remaining between them. Germline V gives CDR1 SGHTA, CDR2 FQGNSA. CDR3 size: 14 residues. CDR3 loop: CASSRDTESEPQHF. CDR3 DNA sequence: TGTGCCAGCTCCCGGGACACCGAATCCGAGCCCCAGCATTTT.

The rearrangement links TRBV6-5 to TRBJ1-1, with D maybe TRBD1 (6 bases). This CDR3 spans 11 amino acids. The V gene's germline CDR1 is MNHEY and CDR2 SVGAGI. The V end was cut by 7 bases, the J end by 11 bases, with 14 bases between. The CDR3, as DNA: TGTGCCAGCACCAAATACAGGGAGGCTTTCTTT. It is translated as CASTKYREAFF.

The J gene is TRBJ2-7, the V gene TRBV12-3 or TRBV12-4, with D maybe TRBD2 (5 bases). The CDR3 is 12 amino acids. V was shortened by 9 bases and J by 4 bases, with 13 bases between the two germline ends. The CDR3 DNA is TGTGCCAGTCGAGGACTGTCGTACGAGCAGTACTTC. This encodes CASRGLSYEQYF.

The V and J genes are TRBV20-1 and TRBJ2-7; D is ambiguous. The germline gives CDR1 DFQATT, CDR2 SNEGSKA (reference sequence). Trimming cost V 3 bases and J 1 base, with 4 bases left between them. The CDR3 covers 11 residues. For the CDR3, the DNA is TGCAGTGCTAGTGCATCCTACGAGCAGTACTTC. Protein: CSASASYEQYF.

CDR3 protein: CASSSLAGGPLTGELFF. For the CDR3, the DNA is TGTGCCAGTAGTAGTTTAGCGGGGGGGCCCCTCACCGGGGAGCTGTTTTTT. The chain links TRBV19 to TRBJ2-2, with TRBD2 identical over 11 bases. CDR1 and CDR2 (germline): LNHDA, SQIVND (reference sequence). V lost 4 bases, J lost 4 bases, and 8 bases stayed unmatched. The CDR3 loop spans 17 amino acids. Full variable domain (remainder filled in from reference TRBV19 and TRBJ2-2): DGGITQSPKYLFRKEGQNVTLSCEQNLNHDAMYWYRQDPGQGLRLIYYSQIVNDFQKGDIAEGYSVSREKKESFPLTVTSAQKNPTAFYLCASSSLAGGPLTGELFFGEGSRLTVL.

This clone was recorded only once. The V gene is TRBV5-1, the J gene TRBJ1-3; D remains ambiguous. This CDR3 has 15 amino acids. The germline CDR1 and CDR2 sequences are SGHRS and YFSETQ. Trimming cost V 0 bases and J 0 bases, with 7 bases left between them. The CDR3 reads CASSLEQLSGNTIYF. CDR3 nucleotides: TGCGCCAGCAGCTTGGAACAGCTCTCTGGAAACACCATATATTTT.

V is TRBV30 and J is TRBJ2-1; 9 bases fit TRBD1. V dropped 8 bases and J dropped 9; count of bases not matched to a gene: 11. The CDR3 consists of 13 residues. Germline-derived CDR1 and CDR2 are GTSNPN and SVGIG (reference sequence). CDR3 region: CALVGQGGGEQFF. DNA for the CDR3: TGTGCCCTGGTGGGACAGGGTGGAGGTGAGCAGTTCTTC.

The V and J genes are TRBV28 and TRBJ1-5, with 7 nucleotides matching TRBD1. Germline lookup yields CDR1 MDHEN and CDR2 SYDVKM. V trimming: 11 bases; J trimming: 0 bases; junction bases outside the gene matches: 4. The CDR3 has 13 amino acids. The CDR3 bases are TGTGCCTCCTACAGGGGTAGCAATCAGCCCCAGCATTTT. Translating it yields CASYRGSNQPQHF.

In its sample, this clone was seen a few times. V usage is TRBV2 and J usage is TRBJ2-5; 9 nucleotides line up with TRBD1. The V gene end was trimmed by 10 bases and the J gene end by 5 bases; junction bases not matched to a gene: 11. The CDR3 covers 14 residues. Germline loops: CDR1 SNHLY, CDR2 FYNNEI. CDR3 nucleotide sequence: TGTGCCAACTCACTGTTACAGGGGGCGGAGACCCAGTACTTC. It specifies CANSLLQGAETQYF.

This chain joins TRBV19 and TRBJ1-4; 8 bases line up with TRBD1. V lost 4 bases to trimming and J lost 5 bases; unmatched junction nucleotides: 6. Germline-derived CDR1 and CDR2 are LNHDA and SQIVND (reference sequence). The CDR3 length is 15 residues. The CDR3 protein is CASSTGTGGNEKLFF. The CDR3 bases are TGTGCCAGTAGTACCGGGACAGGCGGGAATGAAAAACTGTTTTTT.

This sequence joins TRBV5-1 and TRBJ2-3; maybe TRBD1 (6 bases). Trimming left V 6 bases short and J 5 bases short, with 10 bases between. In germline, CDR1 is SGHRS, CDR2 YFSETQ. The CDR3 extends over 12 amino acids. The CDR3 loop reads CASKGVEDTQYF. CDR3 sequence (DNA): TGCGCCAGCAAGGGGGTAGAAGATACGCAGTATTTT.

The chain employs TRBV5-4 and TRBJ2-5; 14 nucleotides align to TRBD2. Germline V gene data show CDR1 as SGHNT and CDR2 as YYREEE (reference sequence). The CDR3 spans 16 residues. After removal of 2 bases from V and 2 bases from J, the junction contained 2 bases not matched to a gene. CDR3 region: CASSFGTSGSQETQYF. The CDR3 DNA follows: TGTGCCAGCAGCTTCGGGACTAGCGGGAGTCAAGAGACCCAGTACTTC.

This chain's CDR3 is CASSFFSGGAEYF. For the CDR3, the DNA is TGTGCCAGCAGTTTTTTTAGCGGGGGGGCGGAGTATTTT. The chain recombines TRBV12-3 or TRBV12-4 with TRBJ2-3; 11 bases match TRBD2. J lost 13 bases, V lost 3 bases, and 6 bases had no gene match. The CDR3 has 13 residues.

The genes are TRBV6-5 and TRBJ2-7; perhaps TRBD1 as D (5 bases). The length of the CDR3 is 12 residues. Deletions cut 4 bases from V and 3 bases from J, with 7 bases between. From germline, CDR1 is MNHEY and CDR2 SVGAGI. CDR3 nucleotide sequence: TGTGCCAGCAGTTCGACAGACTACGAGCAGTACTTC. Protein sequence: CASSSTDYEQYF.

The rearrangement joins TRBV7-3 to TRBJ2-3, with 8 bases fitting TRBD2. V dropped 0 bases and J dropped 3; count of bases not matched to a gene: 5. The CDR3 has 16 amino acids. CDR1 and CDR2 from the germline V gene are SGHTA and FQGTGA. CDR3 DNA: TGTGCCAGCAGCTTAACCAAGCGGGGGCAGACAGATACGCAGTATTTT. It is translated as CASSLTKRGQTDTQYF.

CDR3 protein: CATSREEFPSFGYTF. DNA of the CDR3: TGTGCCACCAGCAGAGAAGAGTTCCCCTCCTTTGGCTACACCTTC. The genes are TRBV15 and TRBJ1-2; D uncertain. The CDR3 has 15 residues. With 0 bases removed from V and 7 bases from J, the gap between germline ends came to 15 bases. The germline V gene has CDR1 LNHNV and CDR2 YYDKDF (reference sequence).

The chain uses TRBV7-2 and TRBJ2-2; maybe TRBD2 (7 bases). The V gene's germline CDR1 is SGHTA and CDR2 FQGNSA. CDR3 length: 17 amino acids. Trimming stripped 7 bases from V and 7 bases from J, with 25 bases between. The CDR3 DNA follows: TGTGCCAGCACCCCATTAGGGGGGGGGCCGTTCTTCGGGGAGCTGTTTTTT. Translating gives CASTPLGGGPFFGELFF.

The gene calls are TRBV12-3 or TRBV12-4 and TRBJ1-2; 8 bases align to TRBD1. The CDR3 has 13 residues. The V and J ends lost 3 bases and 7 bases, in that order; junction bases with no gene match: 4. CDR3 nucleotide sequence: TGTGCCAGCAGTTTGACAGGGGTCTCTGGCTACACCTTC. Amino acids: CASSLTGVSGYTF.

The V gene is TRBV11-3, the J gene TRBJ1-1, with D hard to call. Trimming removed 3 bases at V and 2 bases at J, with 7 bases between. The CDR3 sequence is 13 residues long. CDR1 is SGHNT and CDR2 is YENEEA in the germline V gene. CDR3: CASSFRVNTEAFF. The CDR3 nucleotides are TGTGCCAGCAGCTTCCGAGTAAACACTGAAGCTTTCTTT.

The chain links TRBV28 to TRBJ1-1; 7 bases are a match to TRBD1. The CDR3 length is 16 residues. The V and J ends lost 4 bases and 6 bases, in that order; junction bases with no gene match: 14. In germline, CDR1 is MDHEN, CDR2 SYDVKM. CDR3 DNA sequence: TGTGCCAGCAGTTCACCCGCCGGGACAGCCAAGGCTGAAGCTTTCTTT. Protein product: CASSSPAGTAKAEAFF.

The V call is TRBV19, the J call TRBJ2-3; D is uncertain. Per germline, CDR1 LNHDA and CDR2 SQIVND (reference sequence). This CDR3 region has 12 residues. The V end was cut by 3 bases, the J end by 3 bases, with 4 bases between. This CDR3 is CASSIRTDTQYF. As DNA, the CDR3 is TGTGCCAGTAGTATCAGAACAGATACGCAGTATTTT. The variable domain in full, with the rest retrieved from reference TRBV19 and TRBJ2-3, is DGGITQSPKYLFRKEGQNVTLSCEQNLNHDAMYWYRQDPGQGLRLIYYSQIVNDFQKGDIAEGYSVSREKKESFPLTVTSAQKNPTAFYLCASSIRTDTQYFGPGTRLTVL.

The rearrangement joins TRBV3-1 (or the pseudogene TRBV3-2) to TRBJ2-5; 10 bases align to TRBD2. Germline loops: CDR1 LGHDT, CDR2 YNNKEL (reference sequence). The CDR3 spans 14 residues. The junction had 1 base not matched to a gene; V was cut back by 1 base and J by 5 bases. The CDR3 DNA sequence: TGTGCCAGCAGCCAAGTAGCGGGGGGTGAGACCCAGTACTTC. This gives the protein CASSQVAGGETQYF.

The V and J genes are TRBV12-3 or TRBV12-4 and TRBJ2-1; 7 nucleotides agree with TRBD1. There are 13 residues in the CDR3. V dropped 2 bases and J dropped 9; count of bases not matched to a gene: 4. CDR3 sequence reads: CASSLKGGTEQFF. CDR3 in DNA: TGTGCCAGCAGTTTAAAAGGGGGCACTGAGCAGTTCTTC.

The chain combines TRBV25-1 with TRBJ2-1, with 7 nucleotides matching TRBD2. The CDR3 is 16 residues long. Germline loops: CDR1 MGHDK, CDR2 SYGVNS. The trim removed 4 bases at V and 4 bases at J, leaving 10 bases unmatched. CDR3 bases: TGTGCCAGCAGTGGACCGGGACTAACCCTATACAATGAGCAGTTCTTC. Protein: CASSGPGLTLYNEQFF.

The J gene is TRBJ2-7, the V gene TRBV5-1; D might be TRBD2 (6 bases). Trimming cost V 4 bases and J 4 bases, with 15 bases left between them. The CDR3 runs 14 residues. Germline loops: CDR1 SGHRS, CDR2 YFSETQ. The CDR3 loop reads CASSPGSFRYEQYF. Here the CDR3 DNA reads TGCGCCAGCAGCCCCGGGAGTTTTCGTTACGAGCAGTACTTC.

This clone has a single count. The rearrangement joins TRBV7-2 to TRBJ2-3; 10 bases match TRBD2. The CDR3 has 16 residues. The germline V gene has CDR1 SGHTA and CDR2 FQGNSA. V lost 2 bases to trimming and J lost 7 bases; unmatched junction nucleotides: 9. The CDR3 nucleotides are TGTGCCAGCAGCTTATTCACTAGCGGGGTGGTTTATACGCAGTATTTT. Protein product: CASSLFTSGVVYTQYF.

This clone was recorded only once. The V call is TRBV12-3 or TRBV12-4, the J call TRBJ2-1, with a tentative D call TRBD2 (6 bases). This CDR3 contains 13 residues. The ends were cut back, 7 bases at V and 3 bases at J, with 10 bases in the middle. CDR3 sequence: CASTRGIYNEQFF. For the CDR3, the DNA is TGTGCCAGCACCCGCGGGATCTACAATGAGCAGTTCTTC.

V and J are TRBV5-6 and TRBJ1-5, with TRBD1 identical over 7 bases. The CDR3 runs to 15 residues. Germline assignment: CDR1 SGHDT and CDR2 YYEEEE. Losses at the gene ends were 4 bases for V and 9 bases for J; bases not matched to a gene: 13. CDR3 sequence (DNA): TGTGCCAGCAGCCGAACAGGGACAGAGATTGGGCCCCAGCATTTT. It encodes CASSRTGTEIGPQHF.

The CDR3, as DNA: TGTGCCAGCAGTAACACCCGGGGGAACACCGGGGAGCTGTTTTTT. It codes for CASSNTRGNTGELFF. The chain employs TRBV3-1 (or the pseudogene TRBV3-2) and TRBJ2-2; D is perhaps TRBD2 (5 bases). In germline, CDR1 is LGHDT, CDR2 YNNKEL (reference sequence). This CDR3 has 15 amino acids. V lost 6 bases to trimming and J lost 1 base, with 12 bases between them.